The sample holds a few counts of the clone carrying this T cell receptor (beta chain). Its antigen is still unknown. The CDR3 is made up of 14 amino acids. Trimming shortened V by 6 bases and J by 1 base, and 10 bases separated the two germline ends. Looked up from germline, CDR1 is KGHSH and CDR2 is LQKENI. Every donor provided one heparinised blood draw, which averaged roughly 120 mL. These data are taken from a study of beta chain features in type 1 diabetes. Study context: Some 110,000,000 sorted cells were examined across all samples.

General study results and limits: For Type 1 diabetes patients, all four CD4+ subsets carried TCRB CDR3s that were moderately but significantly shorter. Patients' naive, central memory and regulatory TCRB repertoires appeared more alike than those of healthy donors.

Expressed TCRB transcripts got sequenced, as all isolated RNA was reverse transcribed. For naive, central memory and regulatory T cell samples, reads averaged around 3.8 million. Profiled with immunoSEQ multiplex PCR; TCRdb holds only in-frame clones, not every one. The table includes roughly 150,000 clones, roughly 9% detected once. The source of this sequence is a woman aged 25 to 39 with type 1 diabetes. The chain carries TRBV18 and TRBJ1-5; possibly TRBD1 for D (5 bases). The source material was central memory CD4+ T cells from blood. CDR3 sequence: CASSGGESNQPQHF. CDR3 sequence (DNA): TGTGCCAGCTCCGGGGGGGAGAGCAATCAGCCCCAGCATTTT.